This TCR beta chain was profiled in a study of CXCR3-negative and CXCR3-positive naive CD8 T cells. General study points: Much lower diversity was found in memory CD8+ cells, while both naive subsets had comparably high diversity. The TRBV-TRBJ usage of naive CXCR3-negative and CXCR3-positive cells was similar, but that of memory cells differed.

Regarding this clonotype: Its antigen is unidentified.

All TRB cDNA libraries came from 5' RACE performed with UMI labels. TCRdb reanalyzed the 5' RACE reads, giving one entry per CDR3 protein sequence and no DNA. Its table lists about 45,000 distinct CDR3 sequences. The CDR3 consists of 14 residues. CDR1 is ENHRY, CDR2 SYGVKD, per germline. The specimen was memory CD8+ T cells from blood. The V gene is TRBV10-3, the J gene TRBJ1-2; TCRdb names TRBD1, which stays unverified in the absence of DNA. The origin of this receptor is a human donor in good health. Some clones in this sample may be carry-over from other donors' samples. The CDR3 is CAISESGQGDYYTF.